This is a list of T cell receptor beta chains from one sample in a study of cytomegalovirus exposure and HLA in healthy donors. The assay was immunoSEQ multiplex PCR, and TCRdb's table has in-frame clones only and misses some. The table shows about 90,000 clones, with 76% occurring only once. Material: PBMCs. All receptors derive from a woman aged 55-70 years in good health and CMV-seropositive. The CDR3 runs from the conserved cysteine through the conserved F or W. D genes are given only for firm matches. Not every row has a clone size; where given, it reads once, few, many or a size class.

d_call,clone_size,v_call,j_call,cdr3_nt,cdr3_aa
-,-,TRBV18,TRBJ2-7,TGTGCCAGCTCTATCGACACGGTGTCCTACGAGCAGTACTTC,CASSIDTVSYEQYF
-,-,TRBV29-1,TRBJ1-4,TGCAGCGCCGAGGACAGCCGACAACTGTTTTTT,CSAEDSRQLFF
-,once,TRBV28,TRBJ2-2,TGTGCCAGCAGTTGGCTGGGGGGCACCGGGGAGCTGTTTTTT,CASSWLGGTGELFF
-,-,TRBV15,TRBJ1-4,TGTGCCACCAGCAGAGGTACGACAGATGAAAAACTGTTTTTT,CATSRGTTDEKLFF
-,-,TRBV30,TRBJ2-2,TGTGCCTGGAGTTTGGGACTTGGGAACACCGGGGAGCTGTTTTTT,CAWSLGLGNTGELFF
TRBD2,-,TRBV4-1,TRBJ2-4,TGCGCCAGCAGCCAGATTGGAATTAGCGGGAGGGAGGGGGACATTCAGTACTTC,CASSQIGISGREGDIQYF
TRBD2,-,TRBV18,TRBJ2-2,TGTGCCAGCTCACCGACTAGCGGGAGTAACGGGGAGCTGTTTTTT,CASSPTSGSNGELFF
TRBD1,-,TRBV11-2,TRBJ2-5,TGTGCCAGCAGCTTAGACTCGAGGGGGCCCAGAGTCCAAGAGACCCAGTACTTC,CASSLDSRGPRVQETQYF
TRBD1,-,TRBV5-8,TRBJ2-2,TGTGCCAGCAGTCTCACAGGGGTTGGAACCCTCGCGAACACCGGGGAGCTGTTTTTT,CASSLTGVGTLANTGELFF
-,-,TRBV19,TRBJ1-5,TGTGCCAGTAGTTTAACAGCAGATCATAGCAATCAGCCCCAGCATTTT,CASSLTADHSNQPQHF
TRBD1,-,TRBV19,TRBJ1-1,TGTGCCAGTAGTTCGGGACAGGGGGCGCTTAGTAAAACTGAAGCTTTCTTT,CASSSGQGALSKTEAFF
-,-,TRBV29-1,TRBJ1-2,TGCAGCGGGGCAGTCAACTATGGCTACACCTTC,CSGAVNYGYTF
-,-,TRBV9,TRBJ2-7,TGTGCCAGCAGCGTAGACGGGAACTACGAGCAGTACTTC,CASSVDGNYEQYF
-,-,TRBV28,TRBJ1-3,TGTGCCAGCAGTTTCGAGAGGGTGTCTGGAAACACCATATATTTT,CASSFERVSGNTIYF
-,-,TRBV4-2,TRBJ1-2,TGTGCCAGCAGCCAATCTCAGGGCAGGTCCAATGGTGGCTACACCTTC,CASSQSQGRSNGGYTF
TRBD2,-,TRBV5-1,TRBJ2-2,TGCGCCAGCAGCTTGGTGGGGCTAGCGGGAGGCCCGGACACCGGGGAGCTGTTTTTT,CASSLVGLAGGPDTGELFF
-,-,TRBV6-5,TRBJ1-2,TGTGCCAGCAGTTCACACGGACTGGGCTATGGCTACACCTTC,CASSSHGLGYGYTF
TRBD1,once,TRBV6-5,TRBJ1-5,TGTGCCAGCAGTCCGACAGGGCGCAATCAGCCCCAGCATTTT,CASSPTGRNQPQHF
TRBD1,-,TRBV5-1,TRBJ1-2,TGCGCCAGCAGCTTTACAGGACAGGGCTATGGCTACACCTTC,CASSFTGQGYGYTF
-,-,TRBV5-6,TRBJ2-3,TGTGCCAGCAGCTTCTTTCGCACAGATACGCAGTATTTT,CASSFFRTDTQYF
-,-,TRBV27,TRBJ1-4,TGTGCCAGCAGTTCCCAGACCACGGGTGTTGAAAAACTGTTTTTT,CASSSQTTGVEKLFF
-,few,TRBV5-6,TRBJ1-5,TGTGCCAGCAGCTACGGGGTTAGCAATCAGCCCCAGCATTTT,CASSYGVSNQPQHF
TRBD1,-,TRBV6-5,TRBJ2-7,TGTGCCAGCAGGCAGCCAGGGGGCGAGTCCTACGAGCAGTACTTC,CASRQPGGESYEQYF
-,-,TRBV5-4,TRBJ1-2,TGTGCCAGCAGCTTCGCTCCTCGAGCTAACTATGGCTACACCTTC,CASSFAPRANYGYTF
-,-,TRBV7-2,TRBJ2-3,TGTGCCAGCAGCTCCGGGCTCCGGCGGGGAGATACGCAGTATTTT,CASSSGLRRGDTQYF
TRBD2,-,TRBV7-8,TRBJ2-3,TGTGCCAGCAGCTCTAGCGGGACCACAGATACGCAGTATTTT,CASSSSGTTDTQYF
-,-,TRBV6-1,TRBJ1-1,TGTGCCATCAGTGAAGGACAGTCATCCTTGAACACTGAAGCTTTCTTT,CAISEGQSSLNTEAFF
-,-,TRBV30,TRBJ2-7,TGTGCCTGGAGTGTACTGGGCGGGTTCAGAGAGCAGTACTTC,CAWSVLGGFREQYF
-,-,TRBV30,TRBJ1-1,TGTGCCTGTGGACAAGTAGAAGCTTTCTTT,CACGQVEAFF
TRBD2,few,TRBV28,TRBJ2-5,TGTGCCAGCAAGGGGCGCCTAGCGGGAGGAGAGACCCAGTACTTC,CASKGRLAGGETQYF
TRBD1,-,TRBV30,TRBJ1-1,TGTGCCTGGAGTGTTAACAGGGGGTGGGGGAACACTGAAGCTTTCTTT,CAWSVNRGWGNTEAFF
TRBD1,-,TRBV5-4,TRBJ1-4,TGTGCCAGCAGAACGACAGGGCCTAATGAAAAACTGTTTTTT,CASRTTGPNEKLFF
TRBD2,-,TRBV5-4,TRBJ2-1,TGTGCCAGCAGCTCGGGGGGGATAACGGTCAATGAGCAGTTCTTC,CASSSGGITVNEQFF
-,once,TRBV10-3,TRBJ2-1,TGTGCCATCAGGGGGGGTGGTCAGTACAATGAGCAGTTCTTC,CAIRGGGQYNEQFF
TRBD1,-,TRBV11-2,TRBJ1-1,TGTGCCAGCAGCTTGGACAGGGTGAACACTGAAGCTTTCTTT,CASSLDRVNTEAFF
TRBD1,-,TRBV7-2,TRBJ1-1,TGTGCCAGCAGGTCAGGGGGATTGAACACTGAAGCTTTCTTT,CASRSGGLNTEAFF
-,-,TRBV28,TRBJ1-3,TGTGCCAGCAGTTCCCCCGCGGTGGGAAACACCATATATTTT,CASSSPAVGNTIYF
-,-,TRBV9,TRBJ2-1,TGTGCCAGCAGCCCCCTACCCGAGGAGTGGGTTGAGCAGTTCTTC,CASSPLPEEWVEQFF
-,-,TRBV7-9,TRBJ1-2,TGTGCCAGCAGCTTAGGTAGTGGAGGGGCAGGCTACACCTTC,CASSLGSGGAGYTF
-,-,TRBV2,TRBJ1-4,TGTGCCAGCAGTGTTATCCAGGAAAAACTGTTTTTT,CASSVIQEKLFF